These T cell receptor beta chains were read from a single sample in a study of beta chain features in type 1 diabetes. Some clones are missing from TCRdb's copy, which holds only in-frame ones; the method was immunoSEQ multiplex PCR. Among about 23,000 clones listed, more than 45% were seen once. The sequenced material came from stem cell memory CD4+ T cells from blood. These receptors originate from a man younger than 35 with type 1 diabetes. The CDR3 runs from the conserved cysteine through the conserved F or W. D genes are given only for firm matches. Size values are once, few and many counts, or a class for expanded clones, and some rows have none.

>TRBJ2-3|TRBV21-1|-|-
CASSKGSLAGTETGDTQYF
TGTGCCAGCAGCAAAGGTTCCCTAGCGGGGACAGAAACTGGAGATACGCAGTATTTT
>TRBJ2-2|TRBV4-3|-|-
CASSRYQGGNTGELFF
TGCGCCAGCAGCCGCTATCAGGGGGGGAACACCGGGGAGCTGTTTTTT
>TRBJ1-2|TRBV30|-|TRBD1
CAWSVRRTGLNYGYTF
TGTGCCTGGAGTGTACGCCGGACAGGGCTTAACTATGGCTACACCTTC
>TRBJ2-1|TRBV18|-|TRBD2
CASSPQGLAANEQFF
TGTGCCAGCTCACCCCAAGGACTAGCGGCCAATGAGCAGTTCTTC
>TRBJ1-1|TRBV2|-|TRBD1
CASSPRTGRAFF
TGTGCCAGCAGTCCTAGGACAGGACGAGCTTTCTTT
>TRBJ2-7|TRBV6-1|-|TRBD2
CASSEAGRGHRDF
TGTGCCAGCAGTGAAGCGGGGAGGGGCCACAGAGACTTC
>TRBJ2-6|TRBV21-1|-|-
CASSKDTYTGDFSGANVLTF
TGTGCCAGCAGCAAGGATACATATACAGGGGACTTCTCTGGGGCCAACGTCCTGACTTTC
>TRBJ1-6|TRBV5-4|-|TRBD1
CASSLPQGANSPLHF
TGTGCCAGCAGCTTGCCTCAGGGGGCTAATTCACCCCTCCACTTT
>TRBJ2-7|TRBV10-1|-|TRBD2
CASSEGGRGEQYF
TGCGCCAGCAGTGAAGGCGGGAGAGGCGAGCAGTACTTC
>TRBJ2-1|TRBV7-7|-|TRBD1
CASSFGTGVLDEQFF
TGTGCCAGCAGTTTCGGGACAGGGGTTTTGGATGAGCAGTTCTTC
>TRBJ2-1|TRBV6-6|few|TRBD2
CASKRGDYNEQFF
TGTGCCAGCAAGCGGGGGGATTACAATGAGCAGTTCTTC
>TRBJ2-3|TRBV5-1|-|-
CASSLGTGKDTDTQYF
TGCGCCAGCAGCTTGGGAACAGGGAAGGACACAGATACGCAGTATTTT
>TRBJ1-5|TRBV27|-|-
CASSLGRDYGPQHF
TGTGCCAGCAGTCTGGGACGGGACTATGGGCCCCAGCATTTT